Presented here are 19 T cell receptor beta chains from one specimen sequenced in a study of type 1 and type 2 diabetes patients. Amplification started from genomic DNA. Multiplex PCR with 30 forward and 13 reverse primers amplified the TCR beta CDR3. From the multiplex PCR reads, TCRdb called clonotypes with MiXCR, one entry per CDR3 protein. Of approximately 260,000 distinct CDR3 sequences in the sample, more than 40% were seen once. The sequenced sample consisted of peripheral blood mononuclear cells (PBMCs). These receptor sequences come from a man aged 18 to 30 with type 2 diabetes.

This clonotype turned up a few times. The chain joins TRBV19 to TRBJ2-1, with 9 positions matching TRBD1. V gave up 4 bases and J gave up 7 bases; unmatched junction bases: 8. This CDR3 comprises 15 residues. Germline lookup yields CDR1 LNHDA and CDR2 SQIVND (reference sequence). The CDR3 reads CASSRDRVFENEQFF. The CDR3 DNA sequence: TGTGCCAGTAGTAGGGACAGGGTGTTTGAAAATGAGCAGTTCTTC.

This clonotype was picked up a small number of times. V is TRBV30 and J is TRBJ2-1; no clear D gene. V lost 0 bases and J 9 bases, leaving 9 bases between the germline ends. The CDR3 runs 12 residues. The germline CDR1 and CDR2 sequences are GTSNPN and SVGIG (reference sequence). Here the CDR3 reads CAWSVSGLEQFF. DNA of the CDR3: TGTGCCTGGAGTGTTTCCGGCCTTGAGCAGTTCTTC.

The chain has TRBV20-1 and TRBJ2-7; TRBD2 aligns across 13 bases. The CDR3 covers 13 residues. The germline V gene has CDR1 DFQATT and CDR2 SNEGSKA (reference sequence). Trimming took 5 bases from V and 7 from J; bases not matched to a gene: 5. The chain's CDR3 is CSAGPGLAGEQYF. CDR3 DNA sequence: TGCAGTGCTGGACCGGGACTAGCGGGGGAGCAGTACTTC.

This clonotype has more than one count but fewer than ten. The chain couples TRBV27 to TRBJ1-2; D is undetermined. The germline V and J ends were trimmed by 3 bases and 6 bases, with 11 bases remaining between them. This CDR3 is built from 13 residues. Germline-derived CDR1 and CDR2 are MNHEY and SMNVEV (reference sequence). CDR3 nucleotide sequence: TGTGCCAGCAGTTTTCGGAAAGGCCATGGCTACACCTTC. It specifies CASSFRKGHGYTF.

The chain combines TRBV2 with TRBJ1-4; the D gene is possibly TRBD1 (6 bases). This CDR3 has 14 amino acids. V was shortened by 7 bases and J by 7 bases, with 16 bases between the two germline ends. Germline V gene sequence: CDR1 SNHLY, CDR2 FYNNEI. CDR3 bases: TGTGCCAGCAAGTTGGGGGACAATAGTGAAAAACTGTTTTTT. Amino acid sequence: CASKLGDNSEKLFF.

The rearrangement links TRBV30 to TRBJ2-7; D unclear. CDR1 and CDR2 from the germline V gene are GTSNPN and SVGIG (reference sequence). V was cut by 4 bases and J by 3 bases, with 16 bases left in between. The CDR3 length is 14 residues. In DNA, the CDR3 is TGTGCCTGGACCTCAGACTCAAGTCTCTACGAGCAGTACTTC. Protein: CAWTSDSSLYEQYF.

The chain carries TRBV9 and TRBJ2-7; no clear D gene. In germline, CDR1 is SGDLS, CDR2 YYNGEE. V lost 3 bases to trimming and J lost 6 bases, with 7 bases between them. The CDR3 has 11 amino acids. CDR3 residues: CASSEQREQYF. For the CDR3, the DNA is TGTGCCAGCAGCGAACAGCGCGAGCAGTACTTC. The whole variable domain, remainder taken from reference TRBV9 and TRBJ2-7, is DSGVTQTPKHLITATGQRVTLRCSPRSGDLSVYWYQQSLDQGLQFLIQYYNGEERAKGNILERFSAQQFPDLHSELNLSSLELGDSALYFCASSEQREQYFGPGTRLTVT.

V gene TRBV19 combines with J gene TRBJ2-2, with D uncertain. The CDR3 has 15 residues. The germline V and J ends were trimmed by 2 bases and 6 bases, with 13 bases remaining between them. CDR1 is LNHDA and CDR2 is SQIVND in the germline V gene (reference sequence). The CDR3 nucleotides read TGTGCCAGTAGTATAAACAGTTTAGAGCCCGGGGAGCTGTTTTTT. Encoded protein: CASSINSLEPGELFF.

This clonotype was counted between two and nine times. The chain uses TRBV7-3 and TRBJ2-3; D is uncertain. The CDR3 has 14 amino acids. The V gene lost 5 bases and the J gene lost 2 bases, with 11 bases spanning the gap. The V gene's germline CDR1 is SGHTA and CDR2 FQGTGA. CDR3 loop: CASSPETYTDTQYF. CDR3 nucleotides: TGTGCCAGCAGCCCCGAGACCTACACAGATACGCAGTATTTT. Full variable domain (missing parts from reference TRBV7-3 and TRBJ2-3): GAGVSQTPSNKVTEKGKYVELRCDPISGHTALYWYRQSLGQGPEFLIYFQGTGAADDSGLPNDRFFAVRPEGSVSTLKIQRTERGDSAVYLCASSPETYTDTQYFGPGTRLTVL.

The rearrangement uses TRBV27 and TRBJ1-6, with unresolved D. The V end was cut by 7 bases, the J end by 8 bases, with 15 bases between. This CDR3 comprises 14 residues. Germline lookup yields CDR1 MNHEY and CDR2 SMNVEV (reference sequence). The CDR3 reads CASTLVGFDSPLHF. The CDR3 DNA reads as TGTGCCAGCACCCTAGTGGGCTTTGATTCACCCCTCCACTTT.

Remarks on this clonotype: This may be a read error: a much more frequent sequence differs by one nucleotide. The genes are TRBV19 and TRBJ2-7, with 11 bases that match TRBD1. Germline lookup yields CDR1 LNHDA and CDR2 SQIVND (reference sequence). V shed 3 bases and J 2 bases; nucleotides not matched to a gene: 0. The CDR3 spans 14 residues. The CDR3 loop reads CASSMGQGAYEQYF. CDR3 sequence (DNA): TGTGCCAGTAGTATGGGACAGGGGGCCTACGAGCAGTACTTC.

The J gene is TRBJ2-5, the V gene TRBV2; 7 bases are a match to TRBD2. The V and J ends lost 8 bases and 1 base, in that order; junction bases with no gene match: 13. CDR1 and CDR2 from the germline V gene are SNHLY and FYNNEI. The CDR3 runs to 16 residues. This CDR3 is CASAFLGGGPQETQYF. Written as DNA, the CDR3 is TGTGCCAGCGCCTTCCTCGGGGGAGGGCCCCAAGAGACCCAGTACTTC.

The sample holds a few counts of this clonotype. This CDR3 reads CAWSGPAGMVKYEQYF. The CDR3 DNA reads TGTGCCTGGAGCGGACCGGCAGGGATGGTCAAATACGAGCAGTACTTC. V gene TRBV30 combines with J gene TRBJ2-7, with D maybe TRBD1 (5 bases). CDR3 length equals 16 residues. Trimming removed 3 bases at V and 4 bases at J, with 22 bases between. The germline V gene has CDR1 GTSNPN and CDR2 SVGIG (reference sequence).

CDR3 bases: TGTGCCTGGAGTTCGAATGGAGGTCAGCCCCAGCATTTT. Translating gives CAWSSNGGQPQHF. This chain joins TRBV30 and TRBJ1-5; no reliable D call. Trimming cost V 2 bases and J 6 bases, with 11 bases left between them. The CDR3 is made up of 13 amino acids. Germline V gene sequence: CDR1 GTSNPN, CDR2 SVGIG (reference sequence).

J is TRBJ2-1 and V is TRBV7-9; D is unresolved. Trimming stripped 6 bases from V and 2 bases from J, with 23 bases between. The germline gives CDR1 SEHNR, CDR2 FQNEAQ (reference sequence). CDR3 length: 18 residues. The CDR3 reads CASSYPPSCGEPYNEQFF. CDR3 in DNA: TGTGCCAGCAGTTACCCCCCCTCATGTGGGGAACCCTACAATGAGCAGTTCTTC.

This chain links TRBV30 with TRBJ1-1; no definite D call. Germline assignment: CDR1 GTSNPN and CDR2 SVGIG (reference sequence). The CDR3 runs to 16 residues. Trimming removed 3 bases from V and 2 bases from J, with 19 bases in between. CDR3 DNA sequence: TGTGCCTGGAGCCCTGTGTCCCACGGGGTTAACACTGAAGCTTTCTTT. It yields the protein CAWSPVSHGVNTEAFF. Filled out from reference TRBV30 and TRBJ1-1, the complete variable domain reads SQTIHQWPATLVQPVGSPLSLECTVEGTSNPNLYWYRQAAGRGLQLLFYSVGIGQISSEVPQNLSASRPQDRQFILSSKKLLLSDSGFYLCAWSPVSHGVNTEAFFGQGTRLTVV.

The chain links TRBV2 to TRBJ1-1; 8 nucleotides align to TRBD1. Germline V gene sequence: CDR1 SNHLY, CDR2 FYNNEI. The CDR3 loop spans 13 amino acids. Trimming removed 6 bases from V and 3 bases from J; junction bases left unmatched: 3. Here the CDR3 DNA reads TGTGCCAGCAGCTCGGACAGGGACACTGAAGCTTTCTTT. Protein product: CASSSDRDTEAFF.

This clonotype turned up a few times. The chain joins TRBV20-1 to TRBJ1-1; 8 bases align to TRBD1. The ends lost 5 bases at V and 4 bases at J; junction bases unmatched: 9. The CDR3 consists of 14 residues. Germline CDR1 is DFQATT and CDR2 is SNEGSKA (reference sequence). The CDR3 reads CSAAREDRATEAFF. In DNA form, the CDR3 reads TGCAGTGCTGCTCGAGAGGACAGGGCCACTGAAGCTTTCTTT.

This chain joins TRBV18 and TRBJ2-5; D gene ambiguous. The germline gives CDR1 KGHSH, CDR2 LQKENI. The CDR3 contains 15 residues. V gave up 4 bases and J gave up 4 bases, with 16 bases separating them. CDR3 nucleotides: TGTGCCAGCTCACACCCGTATGCCGGCGGAGAGACCCAGTACTTC. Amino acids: CASSHPYAGGETQYF.